This T cell receptor (beta chain) was sequenced in a study of relationships among human T cell subsets (TCRdb year 2010). Study-level background: Eight distinct blood T cell populations were sequenced: pan T, CD8 cytotoxic, regulatory, Th1, Th2, naive plus transitional, activated and memory cells.

This clonotype was seen a few times. The antigen this receptor binds is unknown. No much larger clone is present one base from it, and per-base qualities are unavailable. Beyond this particular receptor, the publication reports: Substantial sharing of CDR3s among Th1, Th2 and regulatory T cells was interpreted as suggestive of stochastic cell fate choices. V, D and J usage, CDR3 length and N-nucleotide additions showed no statistically significant differences among the seven subsets. Over 50% of CD8+ cytotoxic sequences belonged to clones with over 100 reads, whereas regulatory and Th2 subsets showed few such clones. The bead-based sorting was unable to rule out the presence of a CD4+CD8+ double-positive population.

CD4+CD25+ regulatory T cells were selected from positively selected CD4+ cells using anti-CD25 beads. Miltenyi superparamagnetic beads coated with subset-specific monoclonal antibodies were used to isolate the T cell subsets. Every T cell population came from peripheral blood. Whole blood was subjected to Ficoll separation to obtain mononuclear cells, from which monocytes were subsequently depleted using anti-CD14 microbeads. The isolated cell populations were resuspended in RNAprotect reagent immediately. The library came from multiplex PCR. The sequencer was a 454 GS FLX. Semiquantitative ARM-PCR was used to amplify the TCR alpha and beta CDR3 regions from mRNA. In ARM-PCR, tagged nested gene-specific primers were used first, and exponential amplification was then carried out by communal superprimers. Before the first-round PCR products went through the second amplification round, exonuclease was used to remove the nested primers. The amplicons were sequenced on the 454 platform, a system that can rapidly sequence millions of DNA fragments without cloning bias. An effective read was defined as a read mappable to both V and J germline segments. In the authors' own workflow: IRmap was used to assign reads to germline V, D and J segments, and IRmap relies on pyromap, a Smith-Waterman modification adapted to 454 sequencing errors. Cutoffs set at the 99th percentile of alignment scores from simulated random sequences were applied to filter D-beta assignments. CDR3 was defined as the amino acids between the conserved V-segment Y[YFLI]C motif and the J-segment [FW]GXGT motif. Repertoire diversity was estimated with a compound Poisson process model previously applied to large-scale EST data. A procedure for detecting cross-contamination was applied so that sample contamination could be argued against as the origin of shared CDR3s. The raw public reads went through TCRdb reprocessing: fastp at Q25, MiXCR clone calling, in-frame beta chains kept. Here each entry gathers all rows of one CDR3 protein and keeps the most common genes and DNA. Here the V and J calls rest on TCRdb's processing, not on the authors' analysis. The sample profile shows fewer than 15,000 distinct CDR3 sequences; over 45% of them were found once. The ten largest clones capture roughly 2% of the sample.

Based on the germline V gene, the CDR1 and CDR2 sequences are KGHSH and LQKENI. The CDR3 goes from the cysteine to the phenylalanine over 15 residues. Of all the DNA, just the CDR3 is kept, 45 bases in frame from base 1. Germline trimming amounts to 2 bases on V and 5 bases on J, with 6 as the count of junction bases outside the gene matches. The rearranged chain carries TRBV18 and TRBJ2-7; 10 bases in the middle match TRBD2. Sequenced input: Tregs sorted from blood. The TCR comes from a man aged 40-50 years in good health. The CDR3 here reads CASSPVTSGTHEQYF. The DNA sequence is as follows: TGTGCCAGCTCACCAGTAACTAGCGGGACCCACGAGCAGTACTTC. With the portions outside the CDR3 filled from the reference TRBV18 and TRBJ2-7 genes, the complete variable region becomes NAGVMQNPRHLVRRRGQEARLRCSPMKGHSHVYWYRQLPEEGLKFMVYLQKENIIDESGMPKERFSAEFPKEGPSILRIQQVVRGDSAAYFCASSPVTSGTHEQYFGPGTRLTVT.